The rows below give T cell receptor beta chains drawn from one sample of a study of T-cell memory formation after mild COVID-19. TCRdb independently ran MiXCR on the 5' RACE reads; one entry per CDR3 protein. The sample records around 390,000 distinct CDR3 sequences, roughly 15% being singletons. The sample was PBMCs or a T cell subset sorted from them (not recorded which). These receptors all stem from a man between 18 and 35 years old who had mild COVID-19 (a few samples of this study predate the infection). Cell type and time point are not known. Each CDR3 is given with its conserved first and last residue. The D gene is left open where the match is weak. Some rows have no size entry. The others give once, few or many, or a class for an expanded clone.

size: .
J: TRBJ2-1
D: .
V: TRBV3-1
CDR3: CASSQGEALYNEQFF
DNA: TGTGCCAGCAGCCAAGGGGAAGCCCTTTACAATGAGCAGTTCTTC

size: .
J: TRBJ2-1
D: .
V: TRBV5-1
CDR3: CASSSSPTGNEQFF
DNA: TGCGCCAGCAGCTCAAGCCCAACAGGGAATGAGCAGTTCTTC

size: .
J: TRBJ2-1
D: .
V: TRBV7-2
CDR3: CASSLVAGRNNEQFF
DNA: TGTGCCAGCAGCTTAGTGGCGGGGCGGAACAATGAGCAGTTCTTC

size: few
J: TRBJ2-2
D: .
V: TRBV12-3/TRBV12-4
CDR3: CASSLPFSANTGELFF
DNA: TGTGCCAGCAGTTTGCCCTTCTCAGCGAACACCGGGGAGCTGTTTTTT

size: .
J: TRBJ2-1
D: .
V: TRBV7-9
CDR3: CASSTKRRLGNEQFF
DNA: TGTGCCAGCAGCACGAAACGGCGGCTGGGCAATGAGCAGTTCTTC

size: .
J: TRBJ1-2
D: .
V: TRBV6-6
CDR3: CASSSGGGGYTF
DNA: TGTGCCAGCAGTTCCGGGGGAGGGGGCTACACCTTC

size: few
J: TRBJ2-2
D: .
V: TRBV29-1
CDR3: CSAQRGNTGELFF
DNA: TGCAGCGCCCAGAGGGGGAACACCGGGGAGCTGTTTTTT

size: few
J: TRBJ1-5
D: .
V: TRBV7-2
CDR3: CASAIYSNQPQHF
DNA: TGTGCCAGCGCAATTTATAGCAATCAGCCCCAGCATTTT

size: .
J: TRBJ1-2
D: .
V: TRBV29-1
CDR3: CSVGDWGYGYTF
DNA: TGCAGCGTTGGGGATTGGGGCTATGGCTACACCTTC

size: .
J: TRBJ2-3
D: .
V: TRBV20-1
CDR3: CSARDLGWGPADTQYF
DNA: TGCAGTGCTAGAGATTTAGGCTGGGGGCCGGCAGATACGCAGTATTTT